The following is a T cell receptor (beta chain) sequence with its context. The data stem from a study of CD8 T cells in Susac syndrome. Random-hexamer reverse transcription was applied to 0.5 to 1 ug RNA. TCRdb itself ran the immunoSEQ multiplex PCR reads through MiXCR, one entry per CDR3 protein. The table shows around 90,000 distinct CDR3 sequences, with approximately 96% occurring only once. Trimming shortened V by 1 base and J by 5 bases, and 5 bases separated the two germline ends. CDR3 length equals 12 residues. The TCR sequence derives from a human donor with Susac syndrome. The genes are TRBV12-3 or TRBV12-4 and TRBJ2-5; no clear D. Source material: CD8+ T cells from PBMCs. CDR3 sequence reads: CASSLERETQYF. The CDR3 DNA reads as TGTGCCAGCAGTTTAGAGAGGGAGACCCAGTACTTC.